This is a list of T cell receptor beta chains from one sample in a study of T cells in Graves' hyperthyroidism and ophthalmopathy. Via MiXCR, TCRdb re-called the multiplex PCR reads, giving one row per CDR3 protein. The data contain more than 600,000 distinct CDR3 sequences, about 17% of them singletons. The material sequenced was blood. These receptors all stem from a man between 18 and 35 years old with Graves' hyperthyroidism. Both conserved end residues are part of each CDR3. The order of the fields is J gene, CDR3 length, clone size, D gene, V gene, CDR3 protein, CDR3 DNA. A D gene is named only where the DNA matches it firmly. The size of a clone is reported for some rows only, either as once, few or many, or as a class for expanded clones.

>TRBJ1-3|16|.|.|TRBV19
CASSGFGWISGNTIYF
TGTGCCAGTAGTGGGTTCGGATGGATCTCTGGAAACACCATATATTTT
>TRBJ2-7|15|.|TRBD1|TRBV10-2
CASRAGTGGAYEQYF
TGCGCCAGCCGGGCCGGGACAGGGGGCGCATACGAGCAGTACTTC
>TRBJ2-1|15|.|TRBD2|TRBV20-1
CSARDPLAGEDEQFF
TGCAGTGCTAGAGATCCCCTAGCGGGGGAGGATGAGCAGTTCTTC
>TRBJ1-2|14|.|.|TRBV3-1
CASSRAAGPYGYTF
TGTGCCAGCAGCCGAGCCGCAGGGCCCTATGGCTACACCTTC
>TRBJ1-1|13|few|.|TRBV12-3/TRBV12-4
CASSFFNPTEAFF
TGTGCCAGCAGTTTCTTCAATCCCACTGAAGCTTTCTTT
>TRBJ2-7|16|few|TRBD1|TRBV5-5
CASSLTVTGGRYEQYF
TGTGCCAGCAGCTTGACCGTGACAGGGGGCCGCTACGAGCAGTACTTC
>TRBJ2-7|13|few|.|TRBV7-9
CASSPFLGREQYF
TGTGCCAGCAGCCCGTTTCTAGGTCGCGAGCAGTACTTC
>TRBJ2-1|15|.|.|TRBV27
CASSFYVSSYNEQFF
TGTGCCAGCAGTTTCTACGTGAGCTCCTACAATGAGCAGTTCTTC
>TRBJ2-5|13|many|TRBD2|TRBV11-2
CASSRTSVETQYF
TGTGCCAGCAGCCGTACTAGCGTGGAGACCCAGTACTTC
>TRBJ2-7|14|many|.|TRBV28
CASSLRGAGNEQYF
TGTGCCAGCAGTTTACGGGGGGCGGGCAACGAGCAGTACTTC
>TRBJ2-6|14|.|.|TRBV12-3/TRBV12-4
CASSWGTGANVLTF
TGTGCCAGCAGTTGGGGGACTGGGGCCAACGTCCTGACTTTC
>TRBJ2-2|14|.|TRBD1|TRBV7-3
CASSLDRGGGELFF
TGTGCCAGCAGCTTAGACAGGGGTGGCGGGGAGCTGTTTTTT
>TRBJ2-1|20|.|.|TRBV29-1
CSASNIKQGFGEEVYNEQFF
TGCAGCGCCTCAAATATTAAACAGGGTTTCGGGGAAGAGGTTTACAATGAGCAGTTCTTC
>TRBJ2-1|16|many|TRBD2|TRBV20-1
CSARATSGSSYNEQFF
TGCAGTGCTAGAGCCACTAGCGGGAGCTCCTACAATGAGCAGTTCTTC
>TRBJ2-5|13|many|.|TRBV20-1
CSAASGQLETQYF
TGCAGTGCCGCCTCTGGACAGTTAGAGACCCAGTACTTC
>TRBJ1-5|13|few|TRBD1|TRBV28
CASSLDRVEPQHF
TGTGCCAGCAGTCTCGACAGGGTCGAACCCCAGCATTTT
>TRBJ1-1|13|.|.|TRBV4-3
CASSDQGWTEAFF
TGCGCCAGCAGCGACCAGGGTTGGACTGAAGCTTTCTTT
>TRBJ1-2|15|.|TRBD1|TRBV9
CASSVTPGTGRGYTF
TGTGCCAGCAGCGTAACCCCGGGGACAGGTCGTGGCTACACCTTC
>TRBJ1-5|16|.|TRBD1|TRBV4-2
CASSQEGRGQGQPQHF
TGTGCCAGCAGCCAAGAGGGCAGGGGGCAGGGTCAGCCCCAGCATTTT
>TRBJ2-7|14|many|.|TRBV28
CASSLAGANYEQYF
TGTGCCAGCAGCCTGGCAGGGGCCAACTACGAGCAGTACTTC
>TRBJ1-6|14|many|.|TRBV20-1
CSARVAGANSPLHF
TGCAGTGCTAGAGTGGCAGGGGCAAATTCACCCCTCCACTTT
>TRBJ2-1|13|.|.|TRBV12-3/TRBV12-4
CASSDRDPPEQFF
TGTGCCAGCAGTGACCGGGACCCCCCTGAGCAGTTCTTC
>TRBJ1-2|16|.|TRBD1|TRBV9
CASSVDGQGNARGYTF
TGTGCCAGCAGCGTAGACGGACAGGGAAACGCAAGGGGCTACACCTTC
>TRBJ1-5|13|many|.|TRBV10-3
CAISPRSDQPQHF
TGTGCCATCAGTCCGCGCTCTGATCAGCCCCAGCATTTT
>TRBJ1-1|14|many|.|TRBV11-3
CASSRGTSNTEAFF
TGTGCCAGCAGCCGTGGGACATCTAACACTGAAGCTTTCTTT
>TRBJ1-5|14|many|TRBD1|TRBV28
CASSLRQGKQPQHF
TGTGCCAGCAGTCTTCGACAGGGCAAACAGCCCCAGCATTTT
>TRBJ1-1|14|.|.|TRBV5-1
CASSSRQENTEAFF
TGCGCCAGCAGCTCTCGACAAGAGAACACTGAAGCTTTCTTT
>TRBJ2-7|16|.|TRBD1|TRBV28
CASSRPRDRGAYEQYF
TGTGCCAGCAGTCGCCCCCGGGACAGGGGCGCCTACGAGCAGTACTTC
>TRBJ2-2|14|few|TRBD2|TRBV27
CASSGTRSTGELFF
TGTGCCAGCAGTGGGACTAGATCTACCGGGGAGCTGTTTTTT
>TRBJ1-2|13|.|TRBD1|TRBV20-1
CSGRQGALYGYTF
TGCAGTGGCCGACAGGGCGCATTGTATGGCTACACCTTC
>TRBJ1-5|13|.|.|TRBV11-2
CASGLDLTQPQHF
TGTGCCAGCGGCTTAGATCTCACTCAGCCCCAGCATTTT
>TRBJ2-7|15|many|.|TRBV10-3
CAISESGGPGGEQYF
TGTGCCATCAGTGAGTCGGGAGGCCCCGGGGGCGAGCAGTACTTC
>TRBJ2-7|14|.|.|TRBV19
CASSRWVAPYEQYF
TGTGCCAGCAGTCGGTGGGTAGCCCCTTACGAGCAGTACTTC
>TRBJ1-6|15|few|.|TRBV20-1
CSAREGTLANSPLHF
TGCAGTGCTAGAGAGGGAACGTTAGCTAATTCACCCCTCCACTTT
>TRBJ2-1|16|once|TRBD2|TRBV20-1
CSARGLAGVYQGEQFF
TGCAGTGCTAGAGGCTTAGCGGGAGTATATCAGGGTGAGCAGTTCTTC
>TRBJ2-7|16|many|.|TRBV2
CASSDFLRDRSYEQYF
TGTGCCAGCAGTGATTTTCTCCGAGACAGATCCTACGAGCAGTACTTC
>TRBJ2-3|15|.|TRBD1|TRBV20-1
CSATGGTGGTDTQYF
TGCAGTGCCACGGGGGGGACAGGGGGCACAGATACGCAGTATTTT